The 16 T cell receptor beta chains reported below all come from one sample, sequenced in a study of STAT5B mutations in CD4+ large granular lymphocyte leukemia. Profiling relied on immunoSEQ multiplex PCR, and the TCRdb table lists in-frame clones only, not all of them. The sample has some 28,000 clones, just under 75% seen once. The source material was CD4+ T cells from blood buffy coats. These receptors came from a human donor in good health.

The chain joins TRBV13 to TRBJ2-7, with 7 bases identical to TRBD2. V lost 2 bases to trimming and J lost 7 bases; unmatched junction nucleotides: 5. The germline gives CDR1 PRHDT, CDR2 FYEKMQ (reference sequence). The CDR3 covers 13 residues. CDR3 loop: CASSLQGGWEQYF. CDR3 sequence (DNA): TGTGCCAGCAGCTTACAGGGAGGGTGGGAGCAGTACTTC.

This clone was counted between two and nine times. As DNA, the CDR3 is TGTGCCAGCAGTGAAGCGAGGGGGAACACTGAAGCTTTCTTT. This sequence encodes CASSEARGNTEAFF. V usage is TRBV2 and J usage is TRBJ1-1; tentatively, D is TRBD1 (5 bases). V lost 0 bases to trimming and J lost 1 base, with 6 bases between them. The CDR3 covers 14 residues. The V gene's germline CDR1 is SNHLY and CDR2 FYNNEI.

This clone was detected once. The rearrangement links TRBV19 to TRBJ2-7; a possible D gene is TRBD1 (5 bases). Germline CDR1 LNHDA, CDR2 SQIVND (reference sequence). The V gene lost 5 bases and the J gene lost 5 bases, with 10 bases spanning the gap. This CDR3 comprises 12 residues. CDR3 nucleotide sequence: TGTGCCAGTAGTGACGACAGTAACGAGCAGTACTTC. It codes for CASSDDSNEQYF.

The chain uses TRBV6-1 and TRBJ1-1; possible D gene TRBD1, 6 bases. Germline assignment: CDR1 MNHNS and CDR2 SASEGT. Trimming stripped 4 bases from V and 7 bases from J, with 13 bases between. The CDR3 loop spans 13 amino acids. CDR3 nucleotides: TGTGCCAGCAGTGCCGGACAGCGACTTGAAGCTTTCTTT. Protein product: CASSAGQRLEAFF.

The chain carries TRBV21-1 and TRBJ2-5; the table's D call, TRBD1, has no DNA check behind it. TRBV21-1 is labeled a pseudogene. This CDR3 has 14 residues. The CDR3: CASSQQGREETQYF. In DNA, the CDR3 is TGTGCCAGCAGCCAACAGGGGAGAGAAGAGACCCAGTACTTC.

This clone was observed a handful of times. This chain links TRBV9 with TRBJ1-2; 7 bases match TRBD1. The CDR3 is 12 residues long. CDR1 is SGDLS and CDR2 is YYNGEE in the germline V gene. J was trimmed by 8 bases and V by 3 bases; bases with no gene match: 4. The CDR3 nucleotides are TGTGCCAGCAGCGCACAGGGGCTCGGCTACACCTTC. This translates into CASSAQGLGYTF.

The rearrangement links TRBV19 to TRBJ2-3; 10 nucleotides match TRBD2. J lost 2 bases, V lost 6 bases, and 5 bases had no gene match. CDR1 and CDR2 from the germline V gene are LNHDA and SQIVND (reference sequence). This CDR3 region has 15 residues. The CDR3: CASRELAGNTDTQYF. The CDR3 nucleotides are TGTGCCAGTAGAGAACTAGCGGGGAACACAGATACGCAGTATTTT.

This clone was observed a few times. The rearrangement joins TRBV18 to TRBJ2-3; 8 bases are a match to TRBD2. Germline V lookup: CDR1 KGHSH, CDR2 LQKENI. This CDR3 region has 16 residues. The trim removed 3 bases at V and 1 base at J, leaving 6 bases unmatched. The CDR3 sequence: CASSPRTSKGTDTQYF. For the CDR3, the DNA is TGTGCCAGCTCACCCCGGACTAGCAAGGGCACAGATACGCAGTATTTT.

This chain joins TRBV28 and TRBJ2-7; tentative D call: TRBD1 (5 bases). The CDR3 extends over 14 amino acids. Trimming removed 5 bases from V and 6 bases from J, with 17 bases in between. Per germline, CDR1 MDHEN and CDR2 SYDVKM. CDR3 sequence (DNA): TGTGCCAGCAGTCTTCAGCAGGGAATTGGCGAGCAGTACTTC. Translating it yields CASSLQQGIGEQYF. The full variable domain, in which reference TRBV28 and TRBJ2-7 provide the parts outside the CDR3, is DVKVTQSSRYLVKRTGEKVFLECVQDMDHENMFWYRQDPGLGLRLIYFSYDVKMKEKGDIPEGYSVSREKKERFSLILESASTNQTSMYLCASSLQQGIGEQYFGPGTRLTVT.

The chain combines TRBV18 with TRBJ2-5, with 7 bases matching TRBD2. The CDR3 runs 15 residues. The junction had 6 bases not matched to a gene; V was cut back by 3 bases and J by 2 bases. Germline V gene lookup returns CDR1 KGHSH and CDR2 LQKENI. CDR3 DNA sequence: TGTGCCAGCTCACCGGGAGGGCCCCCGCAAGAGACCCAGTACTTC. Its protein is CASSPGGPPQETQYF.

This chain uses TRBV19 with TRBJ1-1, with D perhaps matching TRBD1 (6 bases). This CDR3 has 11 amino acids. Germline CDR1 reads LNHDA; CDR2 reads SQIVND (reference sequence). The V and J ends lost 7 bases and 5 bases respectively, with 8 bases between them. DNA of the CDR3: TGTGCCAGTACGAGGGGGACTGAAGCTTTCTTT. Translated: CASTRGTEAFF.

This clone was seen a single time. The chain carries TRBV7-9 and TRBJ1-4; D is perhaps TRBD1 (6 bases). Germline V gene lookup returns CDR1 SEHNR and CDR2 FQNEAQ (reference sequence). This CDR3 has 15 amino acids. With 4 bases removed from V and 8 bases from J, the gap between germline ends came to 17 bases. CDR3 region: CASSSGHFQNEKLFF. CDR3 coding DNA: TGTGCCAGCAGCTCGGGACATTTCCAGAACGAAAAACTGTTTTTT.

The genes are TRBV13 and TRBJ2-7, with 8 nucleotides matching TRBD1. The CDR3 is 15 amino acids. The ends lost 4 bases at V and 0 bases at J; junction bases unmatched: 5. CDR1 PRHDT and CDR2 FYEKMQ come from the germline V gene (reference sequence). The CDR3 here is CASSYGTGLSYEQYF. In DNA, the CDR3 is TGTGCCAGCAGCTATGGGACAGGACTCTCCTACGAGCAGTACTTC. Complete variable domain (other parts from reference TRBV13 and TRBJ2-7): AAGVIQSPRHLIKEKRETATLKCYPIPRHDTVYWYQQGPGQDPQFLISFYEKMQSDKGSIPDRFSAQQFSDYHSELNMSSLELGDSALYFCASSYGTGLSYEQYFGPGTRLTVT.

The count of this clone is one. The V gene is TRBV2, the J gene TRBJ2-6; TRBD2 might be the D (5 bases). The CDR3 loop spans 15 amino acids. The V gene lost 3 bases and the J gene lost 1 base, with 7 bases spanning the gap. Germline V lookup: CDR1 SNHLY, CDR2 FYNNEI. This CDR3 reads CASSDGESGANVLTF. CDR3 DNA sequence: TGTGCCAGCAGTGATGGGGAGTCTGGGGCCAACGTCCTGACTTTC.

This clone was counted once. J is TRBJ1-1 and V is TRBV7-2; D uncertain. From germline, CDR1 is SGHTA and CDR2 FQGNSA. The CDR3 is 14 amino acids. V lost 5 bases and J lost 3, with 13 bases in between. The CDR3 coding sequence is TGTGCCAGCAGCAACCGAGGTCCGGACACTGAAGCTTTCTTT. This sequence encodes CASSNRGPDTEAFF.

This chain connects TRBV28 to TRBJ2-3, with a weak D call TRBD2 (5 bases). V was cut by 3 bases and J by 1 base, with 11 bases left in between. The V gene's germline CDR1 is MDHEN and CDR2 SYDVKM. The CDR3 runs to 15 residues. This chain's CDR3 is CASSLSSPRTDTQYF. CDR3 sequence (DNA): TGTGCCAGCAGTTTGTCTAGCCCTCGCACAGATACGCAGTATTTT.